Given below is one TCR beta chain in context. The antigen is not known. Sorted populations comprised CD4+ and CD8+ T cells obtained from PBMCs. The data are from a study of CD8+ T cells in alopecia areata. Study results and limitations: Higher clonality was seen in lesional scalp than in normal scalp, especially in alopecia totalis/universalis. Sequencing of scalp tissue also captures the resident alphabeta T cells of normal skin. It was less clear whether patients shared TCRs than it was in mice, possibly because of HLA.

The authors extracted RNA and reverse transcribed it into cDNA as the sequencing template. Here immunoSEQ multiplex PCR was the method, and the copy in TCRdb shows in-frame clones only, minus some. In the table there are some 160,000 clones, roughly 60% of which are singletons. The CDR3 runs 15 residues. Germline CDR1 and CDR2: SQVTM and ANQGSEA. Trimming removed 1 base at V and 0 bases at J, with 12 bases between. Sample: CD8+ T cells sorted from blood. The chain has TRBV29-1 and TRBJ1-2; the D gene is possibly TRBD1 (6 bases). This TCR was recovered from a human donor in good health. The CDR3 sequence: CSVEARGDSNYGYTF. DNA of the CDR3: TGCAGCGTTGAAGCAAGGGGGGATTCTAACTATGGCTACACCTTC.